These T cell receptor beta chains were read from a single sample in a study of cytomegalovirus exposure and HLA in healthy donors. The data were produced by immunoSEQ multiplex PCR, yet TCRdb's version contains in-frame clones alone and is incomplete. Among roughly 120,000 clones listed, 82% were seen once. Sample: PBMCs. All receptors come from a man aged 30 to 45 in good health and CMV-seropositive. The CDR3 runs from the conserved cysteine through the conserved F or W. D genes are given only for firm matches. Size is stated for part of the rows, as once, few or many counts, or as a class when the clone is expanded.

v_gene	j_gene	abundance	d_gene	CDR3aa
TRBV11-2	TRBJ1-6	once	NA	CASSLVGGPLHF
TRBV6-1	TRBJ2-1	NA	NA	CASSPTGKSYNEQFF
TRBV5-4	TRBJ2-1	NA	TRBD2	CASSLSTSGSYNEQFF
TRBV10-3	TRBJ1-2	NA	TRBD1	CAISEPGQPNYGYTF
TRBV28	TRBJ1-1	NA	TRBD1	CASITGGRDTEAFF
TRBV7-2	TRBJ2-2	NA	NA	CASRDWNTGELFF
TRBV6-4	TRBJ1-2	NA	NA	CASSEAGTMTLHGYTF
TRBV5-4	TRBJ2-7	few	NA	CASSLGFDSYYEQYF
TRBV15	TRBJ1-2	NA	TRBD1	CATSRRPGQGNYGYTF
TRBV6-1	TRBJ2-7	NA	TRBD2	CASHLAGASYEQYF
TRBV9	TRBJ2-5	NA	TRBD2	CASSPRTSAETQYF
TRBV19	TRBJ1-2	NA	TRBD1	CASTRQGYYGYTF
TRBV28	TRBJ1-1	NA	TRBD1	CASSSPGQSTEAFF
TRBV5-4	TRBJ1-1	NA	NA	CASSRTRGGAEAFF
TRBV5-4	TRBJ2-6	NA	NA	CASSLQGLQNSGANVLTF
TRBV11-2	TRBJ2-7	NA	NA	CASSLNEEDEQYF
TRBV10-2	TRBJ2-1	NA	TRBD2	CASGPVAGLSNEQFF